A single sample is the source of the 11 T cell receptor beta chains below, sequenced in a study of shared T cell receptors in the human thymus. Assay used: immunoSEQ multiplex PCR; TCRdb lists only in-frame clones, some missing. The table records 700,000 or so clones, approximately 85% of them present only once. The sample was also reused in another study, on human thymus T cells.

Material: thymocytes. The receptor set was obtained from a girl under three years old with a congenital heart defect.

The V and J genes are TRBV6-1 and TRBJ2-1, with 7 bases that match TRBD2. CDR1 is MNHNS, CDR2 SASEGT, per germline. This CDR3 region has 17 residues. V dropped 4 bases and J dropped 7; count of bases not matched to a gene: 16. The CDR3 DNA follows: TGTGCCAGCAGTGCCCCCCCTCTGGGGGGGGTAGTGAATGAGCAGTTCTTC. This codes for CASSAPPLGGVVNEQFF.

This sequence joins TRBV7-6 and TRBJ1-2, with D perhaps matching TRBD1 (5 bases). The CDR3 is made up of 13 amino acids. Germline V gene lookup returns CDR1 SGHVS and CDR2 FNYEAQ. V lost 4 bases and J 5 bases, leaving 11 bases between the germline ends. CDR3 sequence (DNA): TGTGCCAGCAGCTCCTCTCGGGGGTATGGCTACACCTTC. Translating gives CASSSSRGYGYTF.

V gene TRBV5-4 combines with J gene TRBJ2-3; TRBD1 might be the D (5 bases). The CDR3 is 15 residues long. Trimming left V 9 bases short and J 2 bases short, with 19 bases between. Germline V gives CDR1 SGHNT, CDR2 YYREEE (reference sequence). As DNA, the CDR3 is TGTGCCACGACAAACAGGTTTTCTCCCACAGATACGCAGTATTTT. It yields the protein CATTNRFSPTDTQYF.

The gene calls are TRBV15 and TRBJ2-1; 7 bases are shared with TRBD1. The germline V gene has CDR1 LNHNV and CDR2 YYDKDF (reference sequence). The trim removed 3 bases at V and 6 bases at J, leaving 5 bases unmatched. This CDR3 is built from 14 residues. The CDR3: CATSRTGTPNEQFF. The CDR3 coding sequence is TGTGCCACCAGCAGGACAGGGACCCCCAATGAGCAGTTCTTC.

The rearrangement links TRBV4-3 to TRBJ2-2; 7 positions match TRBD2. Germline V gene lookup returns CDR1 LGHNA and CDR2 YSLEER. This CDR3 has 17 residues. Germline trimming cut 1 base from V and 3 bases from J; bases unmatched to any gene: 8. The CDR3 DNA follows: TGCGCCAGCAGCCAAGGGGAGTCTAGCGGCCACACCGGGGAGCTGTTTTTT. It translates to CASSQGESSGHTGELFF.

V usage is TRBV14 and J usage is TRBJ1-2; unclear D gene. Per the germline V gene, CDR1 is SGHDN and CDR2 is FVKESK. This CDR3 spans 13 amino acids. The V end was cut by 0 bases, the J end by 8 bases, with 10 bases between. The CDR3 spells CASSQDFHGGYTF. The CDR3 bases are TGTGCCAGCAGCCAAGATTTCCACGGGGGCTACACCTTC.

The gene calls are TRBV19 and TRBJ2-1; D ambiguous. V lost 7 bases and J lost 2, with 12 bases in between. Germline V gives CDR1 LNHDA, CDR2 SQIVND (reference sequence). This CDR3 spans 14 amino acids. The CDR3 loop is CASNPGLPYNEQFF. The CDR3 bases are TGTGCCAGTAATCCAGGTCTACCCTACAATGAGCAGTTCTTC.

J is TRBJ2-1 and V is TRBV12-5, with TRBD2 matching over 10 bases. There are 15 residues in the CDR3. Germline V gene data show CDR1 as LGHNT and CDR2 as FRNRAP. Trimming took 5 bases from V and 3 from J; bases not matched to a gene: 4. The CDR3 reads CASGLGTSVYNEQFF. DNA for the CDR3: TGTGCTAGTGGTCTCGGGACTAGCGTCTACAATGAGCAGTTCTTC.

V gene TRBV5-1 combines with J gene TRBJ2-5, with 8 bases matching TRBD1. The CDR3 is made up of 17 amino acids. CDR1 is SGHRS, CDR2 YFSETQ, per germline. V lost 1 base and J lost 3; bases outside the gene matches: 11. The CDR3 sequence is CASSLTKKSGGEETQYF. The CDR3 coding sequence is TGCGCCAGCAGCTTGACCAAGAAATCAGGGGGCGAAGAGACCCAGTACTTC.

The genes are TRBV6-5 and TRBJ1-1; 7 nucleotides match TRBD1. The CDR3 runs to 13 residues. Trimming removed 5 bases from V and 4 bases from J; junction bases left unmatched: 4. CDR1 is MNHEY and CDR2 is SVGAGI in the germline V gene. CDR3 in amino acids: CASSQTGTTEAFF. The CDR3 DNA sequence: TGTGCCAGCAGTCAGACAGGGACCACTGAAGCTTTCTTT.

CDR3 sequence (DNA): TGTGCCAGCAGCCTCCTCATCGGGGTTTACGAGCAGTACTTC. As protein: CASSLLIGVYEQYF. V and J are TRBV11-2 and TRBJ2-7; D may be TRBD2 (5 bases). Trimming pared 5 bases from V and 4 bases from J, leaving 15 bases between. The germline V gene encodes CDR1 SGHAT and CDR2 FQNNGV. The length of the CDR3 is 14 residues.